A selection of T cell receptor beta chains follows, all from one sample in a study of vaccination and CD4 T cells after COVID-19. Via MiXCR, TCRdb re-called the PCR reads, giving one row per CDR3 protein. Here the sample spans 13,000 to 15,000 distinct CDR3 sequences, roughly two thirds being singletons. Their specific antigens are unknown. Sequencing was done on a sample of CD4+ T cells from blood, cultured in vitro. These receptors were obtained from a human donor who had recovered from COVID-19. Both conserved end residues are part of each CDR3. D genes are given only for firm matches. The size of a clone is reported for some rows only, either as once, few or many, or as a class for expanded clones.

v_call: TRBV20-1
d_call: -
clone_size: few
j_call: TRBJ2-3
cdr3_nt: TGCAGTGCTAGGCCCCTGGCGGCTAGCACAGATACGCAGTATTTT
cdr3_aa: CSARPLAASTDTQYF

v_call: TRBV6-2/TRBV6-3
d_call: -
clone_size: -
j_call: TRBJ2-7
cdr3_nt: TGTGCCGGGCGGAGGGGAGGAGGCGAGCAGTACTTC
cdr3_aa: CAGRRGGGEQYF

v_call: TRBV19
d_call: TRBD2
clone_size: few
j_call: TRBJ2-3
cdr3_nt: TGTGCCAGTAGTATGACTAGCGGGAGGGAGGGGAGCACAGATACGCAGTATTTT
cdr3_aa: CASSMTSGREGSTDTQYF

v_call: TRBV4-3
d_call: -
clone_size: -
j_call: TRBJ1-2
cdr3_nt: TGCGCCAGCAGCCAAGTCGGTTCCTATGGCTACACCTTC
cdr3_aa: CASSQVGSYGYTF

v_call: TRBV15
d_call: TRBD1
clone_size: -
j_call: TRBJ1-2
cdr3_nt: TGTGCCACCAGCAGAGATCGGGGACAGACCTATGGCTACACCTTC
cdr3_aa: CATSRDRGQTYGYTF

v_call: TRBV24-1
d_call: TRBD1
clone_size: -
j_call: TRBJ2-7
cdr3_nt: TGTGCCACCAGTGACCCGACAGGGAGCTACGAGCAGTACTTC
cdr3_aa: CATSDPTGSYEQYF

v_call: TRBV7-2
d_call: -
clone_size: -
j_call: TRBJ1-1
cdr3_nt: TGTGCCAGCAGCATCCTAGCGGCAGGTCTGGGGACTGAAGCTTTCTTT
cdr3_aa: CASSILAAGLGTEAFF

v_call: TRBV5-1
d_call: TRBD1
clone_size: -
j_call: TRBJ2-1
cdr3_nt: TGCGCCAGCAGCCGGGAGGGACAGGGGTCATACTACAATGAGCAGTTCTTC
cdr3_aa: CASSREGQGSYYNEQFF

v_call: TRBV11-2
d_call: -
clone_size: once
j_call: TRBJ2-7
cdr3_nt: TGTGCCAGCAGCCCGATCCCCTGGGAGCAGTACTTC
cdr3_aa: CASSPIPWEQYF

v_call: TRBV20-1
d_call: -
clone_size: -
j_call: TRBJ2-5
cdr3_nt: TGCAGTGCTAGAGTCCAGCTGCAAGAGACCCAGTACTTC
cdr3_aa: CSARVQLQETQYF

v_call: TRBV19
d_call: TRBD1
clone_size: -
j_call: TRBJ1-5
cdr3_nt: TGTGCCAGTAGTATAGATCGGACAGGGGGCAACCAGCCCCAGCATTTT
cdr3_aa: CASSIDRTGGNQPQHF

v_call: TRBV20-1
d_call: -
clone_size: few
j_call: TRBJ1-2
cdr3_nt: TGCAGTGCTAGGGATCGGCAGGGCGCGGGCTATGGCTACACCTTC
cdr3_aa: CSARDRQGAGYGYTF

v_call: TRBV7-2
d_call: -
clone_size: -
j_call: TRBJ1-3
cdr3_nt: TGTGCCAGCAGCTTTGTGGGACTCCGGGGAGGAAACACCATATATTTT
cdr3_aa: CASSFVGLRGGNTIYF

v_call: TRBV6-1
d_call: -
clone_size: once
j_call: TRBJ1-1
cdr3_nt: TGTGCCAGCAGCCAAGGCCTTTATATAGGGGGGGCAGGAACTGAAGCTTTCTTT
cdr3_aa: CASSQGLYIGGAGTEAFF

v_call: TRBV5-1
d_call: -
clone_size: -
j_call: TRBJ2-3
cdr3_nt: TGCGCCAGCAGCTTGGACCAGGGTGATGCAGATACGCAGTATTTT
cdr3_aa: CASSLDQGDADTQYF

v_call: TRBV6-1
d_call: -
clone_size: -
j_call: TRBJ2-6
cdr3_nt: TGTGCCACTACGGGATCTGGGGCCAACGTCCTGACTTTC
cdr3_aa: CATTGSGANVLTF

v_call: TRBV19
d_call: -
clone_size: -
j_call: TRBJ1-2
cdr3_nt: TGTGCCAGTAGTCCATCGGGCAGCCTAAACTATGGCTACACCTTC
cdr3_aa: CASSPSGSLNYGYTF

v_call: TRBV25-1
d_call: -
clone_size: few
j_call: TRBJ1-2
cdr3_nt: TGTGCCAGCAGTGAAATGGCTACTTCCTATGGCTACACCTTC
cdr3_aa: CASSEMATSYGYTF

v_call: TRBV6-2/TRBV6-3
d_call: TRBD1
clone_size: few
j_call: TRBJ2-2
cdr3_nt: TGTGCCAGCAGCCTGGACAGGGGGCAGGGCACCGGGGAGCTGTTTTTT
cdr3_aa: CASSLDRGQGTGELFF

v_call: TRBV5-4
d_call: -
clone_size: -
j_call: TRBJ1-3
cdr3_nt: TGTGCCAGCAGCTTGGCTGGGGGAACTGGAAACACCATATATTTT
cdr3_aa: CASSLAGGTGNTIYF

v_call: TRBV6-1
d_call: -
clone_size: -
j_call: TRBJ1-2
cdr3_nt: TGTGCCAGCAGTCAGCAGGGGCCGGATGGCTACACCTTC
cdr3_aa: CASSQQGPDGYTF

v_call: TRBV15
d_call: -
clone_size: few
j_call: TRBJ1-6
cdr3_nt: TGTGCCACCAGCGCGTTGAGTTCCTCACCCCTCCACTTT
cdr3_aa: CATSALSSSPLHF

v_call: TRBV4-1
d_call: TRBD1
clone_size: -
j_call: TRBJ1-6
cdr3_nt: TGCGCCAGCAGCCAAGGGGACAGGAATAATTCACCCCTCCACTTT
cdr3_aa: CASSQGDRNNSPLHF

v_call: TRBV20-1
d_call: -
clone_size: -
j_call: TRBJ2-3
cdr3_nt: TGCAGTGCAATGCCCACTAGCACAGATACGCAGTATTTT
cdr3_aa: CSAMPTSTDTQYF

v_call: TRBV18
d_call: -
clone_size: -
j_call: TRBJ1-1
cdr3_nt: TGTGCCAGCTCACCACCTTCTGACGCTACAGGGCTGCAAGCTTTCTTT
cdr3_aa: CASSPPSDATGLQAFF

v_call: TRBV9
d_call: -
clone_size: -
j_call: TRBJ2-7
cdr3_nt: TGTGCCAGCAACCCAGGGTCTCGACCAGACGAGCAGTACTTC
cdr3_aa: CASNPGSRPDEQYF

v_call: TRBV19
d_call: -
clone_size: -
j_call: TRBJ1-1
cdr3_nt: TGTGCCGGTTCACAGAAGGGGGACACTGAAGCTTTCTTT
cdr3_aa: CAGSQKGDTEAFF

v_call: TRBV6-1
d_call: -
clone_size: once
j_call: TRBJ1-1
cdr3_nt: TGTGCCAGCAGTGACGGTGCGGGAAAAAATACTGAGAACACTGAAGCTTTCTTT
cdr3_aa: CASSDGAGKNTENTEAFF

v_call: TRBV20-1
d_call: TRBD2
clone_size: -
j_call: TRBJ2-7
cdr3_nt: TGCAGTGCTAGCCAACTAACTAGCGGGGCCGCCGAGCAGTACTTC
cdr3_aa: CSASQLTSGAAEQYF

v_call: TRBV7-3
d_call: -
clone_size: -
j_call: TRBJ2-1
cdr3_nt: TGTGCCAGCAGCTCCGAGGGACATCTGGAGCGGTTCTTC
cdr3_aa: CASSSEGHLERFF

v_call: TRBV20-1
d_call: -
clone_size: few
j_call: TRBJ1-5
cdr3_nt: TGCAGTGCTCCCGGGACACGCAATCAGCCCCAGCATTTT
cdr3_aa: CSAPGTRNQPQHF

v_call: TRBV7-2
d_call: TRBD1
clone_size: -
j_call: TRBJ1-5
cdr3_nt: TGCGCCAGCAGCCAGATTTCCGGGACAGGTAATCAGCCCCAGCATTTT
cdr3_aa: CASSQISGTGNQPQHF

v_call: TRBV6-1
d_call: -
clone_size: few
j_call: TRBJ1-2
cdr3_nt: TGTGCCAGCAGTGATAAAGGCCTTTCATCCTATGGCTACACCTTC
cdr3_aa: CASSDKGLSSYGYTF

v_call: TRBV20-1
d_call: TRBD1
clone_size: -
j_call: TRBJ2-7
cdr3_nt: TGCAGTGCTATTGACCGACAGGGCTCTGACTACGAGCAGTACTTC
cdr3_aa: CSAIDRQGSDYEQYF

v_call: TRBV6-1
d_call: -
clone_size: -
j_call: TRBJ2-3
cdr3_nt: TGTGCCAGCAGTACTTCTTATACGCAGTATTTT
cdr3_aa: CASSTSYTQYF

v_call: TRBV6-2/TRBV6-3
d_call: -
clone_size: -
j_call: TRBJ2-2
cdr3_nt: TGTGCCAGCAGTTACTACAATTACAGGAACACCGGGGAGCTGTTTTTT
cdr3_aa: CASSYYNYRNTGELFF

v_call: TRBV7-9
d_call: TRBD2
clone_size: -
j_call: TRBJ2-1
cdr3_nt: TGTGCCAGCAGCTTACTCGGGAGGGCCGGGGGTGAGCAGTTCTTC
cdr3_aa: CASSLLGRAGGEQFF

v_call: TRBV15
d_call: -
clone_size: -
j_call: TRBJ1-6
cdr3_nt: TGTGCCACCAGCAGAGATCGAAGCTCCTATAATTCACCCCTCCACTTT
cdr3_aa: CATSRDRSSYNSPLHF

v_call: TRBV20-1
d_call: -
clone_size: -
j_call: TRBJ2-1
cdr3_nt: TGCAGTGCTAGTGAGACCAGACAGTTCTTC
cdr3_aa: CSASETRQFF

v_call: TRBV6-2/TRBV6-3
d_call: -
clone_size: -
j_call: TRBJ1-2
cdr3_nt: TGTGCCAGCCGCGCTCGGCAATTTGGCTACACCTTC
cdr3_aa: CASRARQFGYTF